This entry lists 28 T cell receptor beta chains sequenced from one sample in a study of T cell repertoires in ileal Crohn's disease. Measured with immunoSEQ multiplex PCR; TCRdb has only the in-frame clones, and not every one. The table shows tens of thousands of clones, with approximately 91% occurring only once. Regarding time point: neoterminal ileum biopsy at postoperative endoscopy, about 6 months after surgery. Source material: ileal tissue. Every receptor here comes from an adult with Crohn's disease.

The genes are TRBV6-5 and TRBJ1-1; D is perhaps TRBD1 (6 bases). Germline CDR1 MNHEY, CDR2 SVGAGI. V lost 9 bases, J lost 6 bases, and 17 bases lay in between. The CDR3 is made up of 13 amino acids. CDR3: CASQTGAGPEAFF. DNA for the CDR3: TGTGCCAGTCAGACAGGTGCGGGCCCTGAAGCTTTCTTT.

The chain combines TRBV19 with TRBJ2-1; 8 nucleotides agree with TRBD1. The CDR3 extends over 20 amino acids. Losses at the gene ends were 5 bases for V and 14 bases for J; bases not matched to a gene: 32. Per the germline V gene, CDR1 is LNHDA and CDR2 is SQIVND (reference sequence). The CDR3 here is CASSHVRPALPSRAGTGKFF. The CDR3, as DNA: TGTGCCAGTAGTCACGTCCGGCCCGCACTCCCGTCACGAGCCGGGACAGGAAAGTTCTTC.

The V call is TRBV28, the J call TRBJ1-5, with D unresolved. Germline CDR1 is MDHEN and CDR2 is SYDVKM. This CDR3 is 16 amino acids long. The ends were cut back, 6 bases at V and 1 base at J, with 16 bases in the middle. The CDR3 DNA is TGTGCCAGCAGGATGACATCTAAGACGAGCAATCAGCCCCAGCATTTT. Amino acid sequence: CASRMTSKTSNQPQHF.

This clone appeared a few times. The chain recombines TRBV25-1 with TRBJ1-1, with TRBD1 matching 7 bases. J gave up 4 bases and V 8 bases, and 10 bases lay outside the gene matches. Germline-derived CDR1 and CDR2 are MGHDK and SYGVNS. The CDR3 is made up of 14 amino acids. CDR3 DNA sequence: TGTGCCAGCCGGCAGGGGGAAGGGGGCACTGAAGCTTTCTTT. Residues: CASRQGEGGTEAFF.

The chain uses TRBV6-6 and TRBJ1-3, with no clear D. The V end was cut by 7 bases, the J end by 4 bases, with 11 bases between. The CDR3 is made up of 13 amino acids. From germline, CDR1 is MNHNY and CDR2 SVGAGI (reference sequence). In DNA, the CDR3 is TGTGCCAGCACCAAAAAATCCGGAAACACCATATATTTT. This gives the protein CASTKKSGNTIYF.

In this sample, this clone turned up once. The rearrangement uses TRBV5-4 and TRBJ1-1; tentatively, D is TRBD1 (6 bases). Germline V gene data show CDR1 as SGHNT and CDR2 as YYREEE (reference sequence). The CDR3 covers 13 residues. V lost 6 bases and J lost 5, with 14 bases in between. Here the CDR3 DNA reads TGTGCCAGCATGCTTCAGGGGAATACTGAAGCTTTCTTT. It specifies CASMLQGNTEAFF.

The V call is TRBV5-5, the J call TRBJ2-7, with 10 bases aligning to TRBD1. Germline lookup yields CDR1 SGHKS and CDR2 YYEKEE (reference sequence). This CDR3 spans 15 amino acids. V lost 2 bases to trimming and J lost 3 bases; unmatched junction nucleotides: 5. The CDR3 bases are TGTGCCAGCAGCTTACAGACAGGGGGCAACTACGAGCAGTACTTC. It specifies CASSLQTGGNYEQYF.

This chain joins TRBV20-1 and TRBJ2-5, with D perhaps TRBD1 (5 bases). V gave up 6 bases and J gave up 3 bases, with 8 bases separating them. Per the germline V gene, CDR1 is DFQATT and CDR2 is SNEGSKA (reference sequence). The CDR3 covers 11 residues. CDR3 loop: CSATTEETQYF. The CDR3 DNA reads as TGCAGTGCCACGACAGAAGAGACCCAGTACTTC.

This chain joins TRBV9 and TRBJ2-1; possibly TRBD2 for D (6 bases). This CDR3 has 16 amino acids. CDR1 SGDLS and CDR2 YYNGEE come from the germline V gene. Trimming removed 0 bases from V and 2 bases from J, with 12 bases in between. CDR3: CASSVVGSGTYNEQFF. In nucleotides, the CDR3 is TGTGCCAGCAGCGTAGTGGGTAGCGGAACCTACAATGAGCAGTTCTTC.

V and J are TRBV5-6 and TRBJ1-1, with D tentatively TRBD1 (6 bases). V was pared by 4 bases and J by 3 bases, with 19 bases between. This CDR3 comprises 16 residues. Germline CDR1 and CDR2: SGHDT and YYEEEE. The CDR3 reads CASSPHVTGIHTEAFF. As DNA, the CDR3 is TGTGCCAGCAGCCCGCACGTTACAGGGATTCACACTGAAGCTTTCTTT.

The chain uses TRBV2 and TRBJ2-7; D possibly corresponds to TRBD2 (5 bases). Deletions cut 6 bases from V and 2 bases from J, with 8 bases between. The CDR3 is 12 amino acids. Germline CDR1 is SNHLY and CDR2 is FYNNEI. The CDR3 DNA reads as TGTGCCAGCAGCCGGGGTCCCTACGAGCAGTACTTC. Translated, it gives CASSRGPYEQYF.

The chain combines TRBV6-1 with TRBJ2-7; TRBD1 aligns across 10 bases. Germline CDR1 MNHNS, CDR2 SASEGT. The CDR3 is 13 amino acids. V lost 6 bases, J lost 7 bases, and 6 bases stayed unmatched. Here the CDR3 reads CASSGTGAREQYV. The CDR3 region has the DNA TGTGCCAGCAGCGGGACAGGGGCGAGGGAGCAGTACGTC.

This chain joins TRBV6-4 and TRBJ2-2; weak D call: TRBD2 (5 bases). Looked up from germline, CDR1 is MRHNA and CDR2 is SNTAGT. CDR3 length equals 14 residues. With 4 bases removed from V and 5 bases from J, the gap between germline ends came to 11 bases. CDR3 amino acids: CASSGTPGTGELFF. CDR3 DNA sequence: TGTGCCAGCAGTGGAACCCCGGGGACCGGGGAGCTGTTTTTT.

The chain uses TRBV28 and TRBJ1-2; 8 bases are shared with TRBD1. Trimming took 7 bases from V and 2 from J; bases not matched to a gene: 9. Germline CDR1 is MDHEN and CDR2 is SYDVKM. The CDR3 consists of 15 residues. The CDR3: CASNAGTGSNYGYTF. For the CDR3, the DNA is TGTGCCAGCAACGCAGGGACAGGATCCAACTATGGCTACACCTTC.

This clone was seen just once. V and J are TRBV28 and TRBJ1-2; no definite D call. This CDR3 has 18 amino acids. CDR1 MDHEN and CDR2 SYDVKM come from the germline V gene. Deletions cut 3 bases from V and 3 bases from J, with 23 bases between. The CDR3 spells CASSFWAEGGPGDYGYTF. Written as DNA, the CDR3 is TGTGCCAGCAGTTTTTGGGCTGAGGGAGGGCCGGGTGACTATGGCTACACCTTC.

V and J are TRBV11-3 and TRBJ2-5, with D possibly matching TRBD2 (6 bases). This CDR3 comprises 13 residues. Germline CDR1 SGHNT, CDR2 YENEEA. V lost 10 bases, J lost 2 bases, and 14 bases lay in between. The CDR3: CATNSGGQETQYF. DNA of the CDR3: TGTGCCACTAACAGTGGGGGGCAAGAGACCCAGTACTTC. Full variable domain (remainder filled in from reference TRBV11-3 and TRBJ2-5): EAGVVQSPRYKIIEKKQPVAFWCNPISGHNTLYWYLQNLGQGPELLIRYENEEAVDDSQLPKDRFSAERLKGVDSTLKIQPAELGDSAVYLCATNSGGQETQYFGPGTRLLVL.

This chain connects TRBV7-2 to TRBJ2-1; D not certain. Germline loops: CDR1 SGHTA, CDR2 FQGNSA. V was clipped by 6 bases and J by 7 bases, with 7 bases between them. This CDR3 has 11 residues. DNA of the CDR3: TGTGCCAGCAGTCAAATTAATGAGCAGTTCTTC. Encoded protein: CASSQINEQFF.

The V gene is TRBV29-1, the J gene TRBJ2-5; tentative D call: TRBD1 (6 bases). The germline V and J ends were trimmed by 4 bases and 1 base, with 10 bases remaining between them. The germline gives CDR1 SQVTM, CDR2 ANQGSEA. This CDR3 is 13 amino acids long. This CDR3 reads CSVGGTSQETQYF. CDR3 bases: TGCAGCGTTGGAGGGACAAGCCAAGAGACCCAGTACTTC.

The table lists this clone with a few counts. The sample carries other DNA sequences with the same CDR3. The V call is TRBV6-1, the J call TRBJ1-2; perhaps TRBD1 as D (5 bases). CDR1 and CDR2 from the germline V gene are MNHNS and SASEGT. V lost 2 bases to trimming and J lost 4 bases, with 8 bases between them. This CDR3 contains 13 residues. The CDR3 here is CASSERRGYGYTF. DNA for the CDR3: TGTGCCAGCAGTGAACGGAGGGGCTATGGCTACACCTTC.

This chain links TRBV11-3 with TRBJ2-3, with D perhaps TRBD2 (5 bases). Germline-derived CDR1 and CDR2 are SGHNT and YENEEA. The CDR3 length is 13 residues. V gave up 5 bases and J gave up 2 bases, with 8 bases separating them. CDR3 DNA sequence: TGTGCCAGCAGCCACGGGGTCACAGATACGCAGTATTTT. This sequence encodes CASSHGVTDTQYF.

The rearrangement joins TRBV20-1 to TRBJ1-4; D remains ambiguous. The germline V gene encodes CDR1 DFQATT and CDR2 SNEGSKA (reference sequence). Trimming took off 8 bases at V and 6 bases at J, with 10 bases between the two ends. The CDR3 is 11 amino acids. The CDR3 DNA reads TGCAGTTTGTATGAGGATGAAAAACTGTTTTTT. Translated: CSLYEDEKLFF.

CDR3 sequence (DNA): TGTGCCAGTAGTTTGAGGCCCAATCAGCCCCAGCATTTT. It codes for CASSLRPNQPQHF. The rearrangement uses TRBV6-1 and TRBJ1-5; D call uncertain. This CDR3 has 13 amino acids. The ends were cut back, 9 bases at V and 3 bases at J, with 12 bases in the middle. Germline loops: CDR1 MNHNS, CDR2 SASEGT.

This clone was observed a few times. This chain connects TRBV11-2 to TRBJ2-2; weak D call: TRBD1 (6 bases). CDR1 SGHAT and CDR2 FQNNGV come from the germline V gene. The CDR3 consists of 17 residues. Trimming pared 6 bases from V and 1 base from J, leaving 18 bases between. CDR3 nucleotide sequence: TGTGCCAGCAGGACCCGATCAGGGGTAGGGAACACCGGGGAGCTGTTTTTT. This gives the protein CASRTRSGVGNTGELFF.

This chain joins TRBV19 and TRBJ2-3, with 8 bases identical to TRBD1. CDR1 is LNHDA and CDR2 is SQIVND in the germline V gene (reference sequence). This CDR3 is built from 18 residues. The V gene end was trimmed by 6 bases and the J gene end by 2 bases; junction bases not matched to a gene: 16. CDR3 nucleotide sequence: TGTGCCAGTAGGGTGTATACTATGGACAGGGCGGTCACAGATACGCAGTATTTT. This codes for CASRVYTMDRAVTDTQYF.

CDR3 DNA: TGTGCCAGCTCAGCTGACAGGGTCGGACAGCCCCAGCATTTT. Its translation is CASSADRVGQPQHF. J is TRBJ1-5 and V is TRBV18, with 7 bases that match TRBD1. With 5 bases clipped from V and 7 bases from J, the junction kept 8 bases outside the gene matches. There are 14 residues in the CDR3. Germline lookup yields CDR1 KGHSH and CDR2 LQKENI.

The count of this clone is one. The CDR3 protein is CASAELDSYNEQFF. The CDR3 DNA sequence: TGTGCCAGTGCGGAATTAGACAGCTACAATGAGCAGTTCTTC. V gene TRBV19 combines with J gene TRBJ2-1; TRBD1 might be the D (5 bases). Trimming shortened V by 8 bases and J by 3 bases, and 14 bases separated the two germline ends. Germline V gene data show CDR1 as LNHDA and CDR2 as SQIVND (reference sequence). The CDR3 runs to 14 residues.

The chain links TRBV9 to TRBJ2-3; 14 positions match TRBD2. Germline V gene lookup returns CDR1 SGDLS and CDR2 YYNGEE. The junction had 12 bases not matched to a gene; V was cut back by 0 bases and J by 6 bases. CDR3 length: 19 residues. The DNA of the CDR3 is TGTGCCAGCAGCGTAGTAGGAGGCGGACTAGCGGGAGGTGGGGATACGCAGTATTTT. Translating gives CASSVVGGGLAGGGDTQYF.

The CDR3 DNA reads TGTGCCAGCAGCCGGGAATCAGTCTATGATCGTAATGAAGCTTTCTTT. Residues: CASSRESVYDRNEAFF. The gene calls are TRBV27 and TRBJ1-1; no reliable D call. The CDR3 is 16 amino acids. CDR1 MNHEY and CDR2 SMNVEV come from the germline V gene (reference sequence). V dropped 6 bases and J dropped 7 bases, with 24 bases sitting between them.